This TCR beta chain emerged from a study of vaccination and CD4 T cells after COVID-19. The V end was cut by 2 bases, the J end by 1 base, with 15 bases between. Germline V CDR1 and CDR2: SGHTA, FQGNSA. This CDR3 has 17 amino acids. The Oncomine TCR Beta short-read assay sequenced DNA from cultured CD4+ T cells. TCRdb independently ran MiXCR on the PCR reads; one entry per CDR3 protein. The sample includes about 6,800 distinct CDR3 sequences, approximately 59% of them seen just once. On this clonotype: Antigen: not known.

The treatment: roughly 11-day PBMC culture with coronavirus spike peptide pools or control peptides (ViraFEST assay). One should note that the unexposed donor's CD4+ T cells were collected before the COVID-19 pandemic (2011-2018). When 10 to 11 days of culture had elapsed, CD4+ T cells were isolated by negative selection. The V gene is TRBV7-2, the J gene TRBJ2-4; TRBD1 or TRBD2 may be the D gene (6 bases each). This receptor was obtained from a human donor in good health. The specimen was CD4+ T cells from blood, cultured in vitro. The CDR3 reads CASSLRGAGEAKNIQYF. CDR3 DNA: TGTGCCAGCAGCTTAAGGGGGGCAGGGGAGGCCAAAAACATTCAGTACTTC.